The next 16 T cell receptor beta chains were all read from a single sample in a study of cytomegalovirus exposure and HLA in healthy donors (dated by TCRdb to between 2016 and 2019). Library method: the immunoSEQ multiplex PCR assay. A mixture of 60 forward primers for TCR Vbeta segments and 13 reverse primers for TCR Jbeta segments was used in the multiplex PCR. What TCRdb holds here is the immuneACCESS table cut down to in-frame rearrangements. Part of the clones is not present; checked against another copy, under half of the missing clones reflect an unresolved V gene, and the others are unexplained. A total of roughly 150,000 clones appear in this sample, 80% to 90% of them only once. The ten largest clones take up about 2.4% of the sample. The sample was PBMCs. Receptors were obtained from a male donor in good health and CMV-seronegative.

The V call is TRBV18, the J call TRBJ2-7; TRBD1 might be the D (6 bases). This CDR3 comprises 14 residues. The germline V gene has CDR1 KGHSH and CDR2 LQKENI. Trimming cost V 1 base and J 2 bases, with 9 bases left between them. CDR3 protein: CASSPLQGAYEQYF. In DNA form, the CDR3 reads TGTGCCAGCTCACCACTACAGGGAGCCTACGAGCAGTACTTC.

This chain links TRBV6-1 with TRBJ2-7, with TRBD1 matching over 9 bases. The CDR3 covers 14 residues. Germline lookup yields CDR1 MNHNS and CDR2 SASEGT. Trimming cost V 4 bases and J 6 bases; bases outside gene matches: 7. CDR3 sequence reads: CASSVGTGPFEQYF. The CDR3 DNA reads TGTGCCAGCAGTGTAGGGACAGGGCCTTTCGAGCAGTACTTC.

This clone showed up just a few times. The chain joins TRBV6-5 to TRBJ1-6; D is possibly TRBD1 (6 bases). Looked up from germline, CDR1 is MNHEY and CDR2 is SVGAGI. CDR3 size: 15 residues. V was trimmed by 7 bases and J by 7 bases, leaving 17 bases between them. CDR3 bases: TGTGCCAGCACGATCTCGAGGACAGTCAATTCACCCCTCCACTTT. Protein sequence: CASTISRTVNSPLHF.

The chain combines TRBV28 with TRBJ2-3; 9 positions agree with TRBD2. The CDR3 runs 14 residues. V shed 6 bases, J shed 4 bases, and the junction held 5 bases outside the gene matches. The germline V gene has CDR1 MDHEN and CDR2 SYDVKM. The CDR3 sequence: CASRRSGRSDTQYF. Written as DNA, the CDR3 is TGTGCCAGCAGGAGGAGCGGGAGGTCAGATACGCAGTATTTT.

The rearrangement joins TRBV6-5 to TRBJ1-1; D is possibly TRBD1 (5 bases). The germline gives CDR1 MNHEY, CDR2 SVGAGI. The CDR3 extends over 12 amino acids. V lost 7 bases and J 4 bases, leaving 10 bases between the germline ends. CDR3 nucleotides: TGTGCCAGCACCCGCGGGGGCACTGAAGCTTTCTTT. It specifies CASTRGGTEAFF.

The chain has TRBV7-2 and TRBJ2-5, with D uncertain. This CDR3 is 14 amino acids long. CDR1 and CDR2 from the germline V gene are SGHTA and FQGNSA. V was cut by 1 base and J by 0 bases, with 6 bases left in between. CDR3 region: CASSLDGNQETQYF. The CDR3 region has the DNA TGTGCCAGCAGCTTAGACGGTAACCAAGAGACCCAGTACTTC.

The rearrangement joins TRBV19 to TRBJ1-2, with 11 positions matching TRBD1. The CDR3 length is 15 residues. After removal of 5 bases from V and 2 bases from J, the junction contained 4 bases not matched to a gene. CDR1 is LNHDA and CDR2 is SQIVND in the germline V gene (reference sequence). CDR3: CASSFRDRGNYGYTF. Written as DNA, the CDR3 is TGTGCCAGTAGTTTTCGGGACAGGGGGAACTATGGCTACACCTTC. The whole variable domain, remainder taken from reference TRBV19 and TRBJ1-2, is DGGITQSPKYLFRKEGQNVTLSCEQNLNHDAMYWYRQDPGQGLRLIYYSQIVNDFQKGDIAEGYSVSREKKESFPLTVTSAQKNPTAFYLCASSFRDRGNYGYTFGSGTRLTVV.

The chain couples TRBV28 to TRBJ1-5; 7 nucleotides match TRBD1. Trimming took 5 bases from V and 2 from J; bases not matched to a gene: 6. The CDR3 spans 15 residues. In germline, CDR1 is MDHEN, CDR2 SYDVKM. The CDR3 region has the DNA TGTGCCAGCAGTCCCAGGGGGTTGGGCAATCAGCCCCAGCATTTT. Amino acids: CASSPRGLGNQPQHF.

This chain joins TRBV6-6 and TRBJ2-7; 12 positions match TRBD2. The V segment lost 0 bases and the J segment 6 bases; nucleotides outside the gene matches: 3. The CDR3 loop spans 15 amino acids. CDR1 and CDR2 (germline): MNHNY, SVGAGI (reference sequence). CDR3 sequence reads: CASSYSTSGGLEQYF. The CDR3 bases are TGTGCCAGCAGTTACTCGACTAGCGGGGGTCTCGAGCAGTACTTC.

The chain couples TRBV14 to TRBJ2-4; maybe TRBD2 (5 bases). The CDR3 has 14 amino acids. Germline CDR1 reads SGHDN; CDR2 reads FVKESK. Deletions cut 2 bases from V and 8 bases from J, with 13 bases between. The CDR3 loop is CASSQRMGEDIQYF. The DNA of the CDR3 is TGTGCCAGCAGCCAAAGGATGGGAGAGGACATTCAGTACTTC.

The genes are TRBV29-1 and TRBJ1-1, with D maybe TRBD1 (6 bases). This CDR3 is 13 amino acids long. The V end lost 4 bases, the J end lost 4 bases, and 13 bases lay between the germline ends. CDR1 is SQVTM and CDR2 is ANQGSEA in the germline V gene. The CDR3 protein is CSVVGGGATEAFF. The CDR3 DNA reads as TGCAGCGTTGTTGGCGGGGGGGCCACTGAAGCTTTCTTT.

The chain recombines TRBV19 with TRBJ2-2; no clear D. The CDR3 is 14 residues long. Germline assignment: CDR1 LNHDA and CDR2 SQIVND (reference sequence). Deletions cut 1 base from V and 2 bases from J, with 5 bases between. CDR3 in amino acids: CASSIGTNTGELFF. The CDR3 DNA reads as TGTGCCAGTAGTATAGGCACAAACACCGGGGAGCTGTTTTTT.

Only one count was recorded for this clone. This chain connects TRBV15 to TRBJ2-7; TRBD1 aligns across 9 bases. CDR3 length: 15 residues. Losses at the gene ends were 2 bases for V and 6 bases for J; bases not matched to a gene: 8. In germline, CDR1 is LNHNV, CDR2 YYDKDF (reference sequence). The CDR3 nucleotides read TGTGCCACCAGCAGACGCCGGGACAGGGTAGGCGAGCAGTACTTC. Residues: CATSRRRDRVGEQYF. Complete variable domain (other parts from reference TRBV15 and TRBJ2-7): DAMVIQNPRYQVTQFGKPVTLSCSQTLNHNVMYWYQQKSSQAPKLLFHYYDKDFNNEADTPDNFQSRRPNTSFCFLDIRSPGLGDTAMYLCATSRRRDRVGEQYFGPGTRLTVT.

The J gene is TRBJ2-2, the V gene TRBV27; 7 nucleotides line up with TRBD2. The CDR3 contains 15 residues. The trim removed 2 bases at V and 6 bases at J, leaving 6 bases unmatched. Germline V gives CDR1 MNHEY, CDR2 SMNVEV (reference sequence). The chain's CDR3 is CASSLGGGPAGELFF. The DNA of the CDR3 is TGTGCCAGCAGTTTAGGGGGAGGGCCCGCCGGGGAGCTGTTTTTT.

The V and J genes are TRBV4-3 and TRBJ2-5, with no clear D. V was shortened by 0 bases and J by 2 bases, with 4 bases between the two germline ends. This CDR3 has 13 residues. Per the germline V gene, CDR1 is LGHNA and CDR2 is YSLEER. The CDR3 DNA is TGCGCCAGCAGCCAAGAGACACAAGAGACCCAGTACTTC. This sequence encodes CASSQETQETQYF.

Turning to this clone: Other DNA sequences of this sample code for an identical CDR3. This chain uses TRBV5-1 with TRBJ2-3; 7 bases agree with TRBD1. Germline lookup yields CDR1 SGHRS and CDR2 YFSETQ. V lost 6 bases, J lost 0 bases, and 1 base stayed unmatched. This CDR3 region has 13 residues. CDR3 region: CASKDRSTDTQYF. CDR3 DNA sequence: TGCGCCAGCAAGGACAGGAGCACAGATACGCAGTATTTT.